Sequencing of this T cell receptor beta chain was carried out in a study of identical twins. Template switching (which added a universal primer site) was used, and cDNA carried unique molecular identifiers. TCRdb analysed the 5' RACE reads with MiXCR anew, one entry per CDR3 protein. Of about 530,000 distinct CDR3 sequences listed, over 12% are singletons. These data also formed part of another study, on yellow fever vaccine responses in identical twins.

The receptor was isolated from a woman under 30 in good health. Sequenced: CD4+ T cells sorted from blood.

The CDR3 DNA is TGTGCCAGCAGTCCCACTAGCGGGAACTACGAGCAGTACTTC. This translates into CASSPTSGNYEQYF. The rearrangement links TRBV27 to TRBJ2-7, with TRBD2 identical over 10 bases. This CDR3 is built from 14 residues. Germline CDR1 is MNHEY and CDR2 is SMNVEV (reference sequence). Losses at the gene ends were 5 bases for V and 3 bases for J; bases not matched to a gene: 4.